What follows are 24 T cell receptor beta chains derived from one specimen sequenced in a study of vaccination and CD4 T cells after COVID-19. The antigens these receptors bind are not known. Sequencing of cultured CD4+ T cell DNA used the Oncomine TCR Beta short-read assay. Each CDR3 protein gets one entry after TCRdb re-called the PCR reads with MiXCR. The sample contains 4,500 to 5,000 distinct CDR3 sequences, around 80% of which appear only once. Treatment denoted: approximately 10-day PBMC culture with coronavirus spike peptide pools or control peptides (ViraFEST assay). The source material was CD4+ T cells from blood, cultured in vitro. Source of these receptors: a human donor who had recovered from COVID-19.

Written as DNA, the CDR3 is TGTGCCACCAGTGACACACCGGGGAGGCGGAACGGTTACGAGCAGTACTTC. This translates into CATSDTPGRRNGYEQYF. The V and J genes are TRBV24-1 and TRBJ2-7, with a possible D match to TRBD2 (6 bases). With 4 bases removed from V and 4 bases from J, the gap between germline ends came to 22 bases. Germline CDR1 reads KGHDR; CDR2 reads SFDVKD. The CDR3 is made up of 17 amino acids.

This clonotype came up a few times. V is TRBV7-2 and J is TRBJ1-6; D unresolved. The CDR3 spans 12 residues. Germline lookup yields CDR1 SGHTA and CDR2 FQGNSA. V lost 5 bases and J lost 5, with 4 bases in between. The CDR3 here is CASSPHNSPLHF. The CDR3 nucleotides are TGTGCCAGCAGCCCTCATAATTCACCCCTCCACTTT.

The gene calls are TRBV15 and TRBJ1-2; 10 positions match TRBD1. The CDR3 consists of 16 residues. With V trimmed by 1 base and J by 10 bases, 12 bases remained unmatched. Germline CDR1 is LNHNV and CDR2 is YYDKDF (reference sequence). CDR3 bases: TGTGCCACCAGCAGAGGGTCAGACCGGGACAGGGGTTTCTACACCTTC. Its protein is CATSRGSDRDRGFYTF.

This clonotype was seen only once. This chain connects TRBV18 to TRBJ1-2, with D tentatively TRBD1 (6 bases). CDR1 is KGHSH and CDR2 is LQKENI in the germline V gene. CDR3 length: 14 residues. V lost 2 bases to trimming and J lost 8 bases, with 15 bases between them. CDR3 in DNA: TGTGCCAGCTCACCATTGACAGGCGTGAGCGGCTACACCTTC. Encoded protein: CASSPLTGVSGYTF.

The chain uses TRBV11-3 and TRBJ1-1; TRBD1 matches 7 bases. The CDR3 has 15 amino acids. Trimming cost V 3 bases and J 3 bases; bases outside gene matches: 7. Per germline, CDR1 SGHNT and CDR2 YENEEA. The CDR3 nucleotides are TGTGCCAGCAGCTTCCGGACAGGCGGTTACACTGAAGCTTTCTTT. Residues: CASSFRTGGYTEAFF. Complete variable domain (other parts from reference TRBV11-3 and TRBJ1-1): EAGVVQSPRYKIIEKKQPVAFWCNPISGHNTLYWYLQNLGQGPELLIRYENEEAVDDSQLPKDRFSAERLKGVDSTLKIQPAELGDSAVYLCASSFRTGGYTEAFFGQGTRLTVV.

This clonotype was seen just once. V and J are TRBV9 and TRBJ2-5, with D hard to call. Germline CDR1 reads SGDLS; CDR2 reads YYNGEE. The V and J ends lost 0 bases and 0 bases respectively, with 3 bases between them. The CDR3 is 13 amino acids. DNA for the CDR3: TGTGCCAGCAGCGTAGGGGACCAAGAGACCCAGTACTTC. Its protein is CASSVGDQETQYF.

This chain connects TRBV20-1 to TRBJ1-1; weak D call: TRBD1 (6 bases). V was clipped by 4 bases and J by 11 bases, with 23 bases between them. In germline, CDR1 is DFQATT, CDR2 SNEGSKA (reference sequence). This CDR3 region has 14 residues. The CDR3 sequence is CSAMGAGPGALAFF. DNA of the CDR3: TGCAGTGCTATGGGCGCGGGCCCAGGGGCCTTGGCTTTCTTT.

V gene TRBV7-2 combines with J gene TRBJ1-2; a weak D match, TRBD1 (5 bases). The CDR3 runs 14 residues. V lost 5 bases, J lost 5 bases, and 15 bases lay in between. Germline V gene data show CDR1 as SGHTA and CDR2 as FQGNSA. The CDR3 spells CASSMAGGKYGYTF. CDR3 in DNA: TGTGCCAGCAGCATGGCGGGGGGGAAGTATGGCTACACCTTC.

The genes are TRBV20-1 and TRBJ2-3; the D gene is possibly TRBD2 (6 bases). This CDR3 is built from 15 residues. Trimming took off 6 bases at V and 1 base at J, with 17 bases between the two ends. CDR1 DFQATT and CDR2 SNEGSKA come from the germline V gene (reference sequence). CDR3 sequence: CSATRGRGRTDTQYF. CDR3 bases: TGCAGTGCCACCCGTGGGCGGGGACGCACAGATACGCAGTATTTT.

This clonotype appeared a few times. CDR3 DNA sequence: TGTGCCAGCAGCTTAGCCGGGGGAGAGCCCACAGATACGCAGTATTTT. Translating it yields CASSLAGGEPTDTQYF. The chain is built from TRBV7-6 and TRBJ2-3; TRBD2 might be the D (6 bases). The CDR3 consists of 16 residues. In germline, CDR1 is SGHVS, CDR2 FNYEAQ. The germline V and J ends were trimmed by 0 bases and 2 bases, with 12 bases remaining between them.

Only one count was recorded for this clonotype. The V and J genes are TRBV20-1 and TRBJ1-2; D gene unclear. V was clipped by 0 bases and J by 2 bases, with 7 bases between them. This CDR3 spans 13 amino acids. Germline V CDR1 and CDR2: DFQATT, SNEGSKA (reference sequence). In DNA, the CDR3 is TGCAGTGCTAGAGAGTGGGGAAACTATGGCTACACCTTC. Its translation is CSAREWGNYGYTF.

The chain carries TRBV20-1 and TRBJ2-3; TRBD2 aligns across 12 bases. There are 15 residues in the CDR3. J was trimmed by 3 bases and V by 1 base; bases with no gene match: 2. Germline V lookup: CDR1 DFQATT, CDR2 SNEGSKA (reference sequence). CDR3 DNA sequence: TGCAGTGCTAGAGGTACTAGCGGGAGGACAGATACGCAGTATTTT. Translating it yields CSARGTSGRTDTQYF.

This clonotype was seen more than once but under ten times. The V gene is TRBV24-1, the J gene TRBJ1-2; D gene unclear. V lost 2 bases to trimming and J lost 8 bases, with 17 bases between them. Germline V gene sequence: CDR1 KGHDR, CDR2 SFDVKD. There are 15 residues in the CDR3. The CDR3 sequence: CATSDSNWRIRGYTF. CDR3 coding DNA: TGTGCCACCAGTGATTCCAATTGGCGGATTCGCGGCTACACCTTC.

J is TRBJ2-3 and V is TRBV20-1; no clear D gene. The CDR3 sequence is 13 residues long. Germline assignment: CDR1 DFQATT and CDR2 SNEGSKA (reference sequence). Trimming took off 5 bases at V and 2 bases at J, with 11 bases between the two ends. The chain's CDR3 is CSADQPITDTQYF. In DNA form, the CDR3 reads TGCAGTGCTGATCAACCAATCACAGATACGCAGTATTTT.

V usage is TRBV4-2 and J usage is TRBJ2-1; D is unresolved. The germline gives CDR1 LGHNA, CDR2 YNFKEQ. V was pared by 4 bases and J by 3 bases, with 19 bases between. The CDR3 runs 17 residues. The CDR3 loop reads CASSPPEARLIYNEQFF. CDR3 nucleotide sequence: TGTGCCAGCAGCCCCCCCGAGGCGAGGCTGATCTACAATGAGCAGTTCTTC.

The gene calls are TRBV7-9 and TRBJ1-1; D not resolved. V shed 3 bases and J shed 3 bases, with 8 bases lying between them. CDR3 length: 13 residues. Per the germline V gene, CDR1 is SEHNR and CDR2 is FQNEAQ (reference sequence). In DNA, the CDR3 is TGTGCCAGCAGCTTCGTAGGGTACACTGAAGCTTTCTTT. This sequence encodes CASSFVGYTEAFF.

V and J are TRBV10-3 and TRBJ2-7; 8 nucleotides match TRBD1. V lost 11 bases to trimming and J lost 3 bases; unmatched junction nucleotides: 6. Germline CDR1 and CDR2: ENHRY and SYGVKD. The length of the CDR3 is 12 residues. CDR3 nucleotides: TGTGCCTCGGCAGGGGGCGGCTACGAGCAGTACTTC. Translation: CASAGGGYEQYF.

The V gene is TRBV20-1, the J gene TRBJ2-3; D could derive from TRBD1 or TRBD2 (5 bases each). This CDR3 has 14 amino acids. CDR1 and CDR2 (germline): DFQATT, SNEGSKA (reference sequence). V gave up 5 bases and J gave up 0 bases, with 12 bases separating them. The CDR3 sequence: CSALRGPSTDTQYF. The CDR3 nucleotides read TGCAGTGCTTTGAGGGGCCCAAGCACAGATACGCAGTATTTT.

The chain links TRBV20-1 to TRBJ2-5, with TRBD2 matching 8 bases. This CDR3 has 14 residues. The J segment lost 4 bases and the V segment lost 4 bases, leaving 8 bases of the junction unmatched. Germline V lookup: CDR1 DFQATT, CDR2 SNEGSKA (reference sequence). This CDR3 reads CSAIGGVSIETQYF. DNA of the CDR3: TGCAGTGCTATCGGGGGGGTGTCGATAGAGACCCAGTACTTC.

The chain recombines TRBV20-1 with TRBJ2-2, with TRBD2 matching 15 bases. V lost 5 bases to trimming and J lost 6 bases; unmatched junction nucleotides: 4. This CDR3 region has 15 residues. Germline V lookup: CDR1 DFQATT, CDR2 SNEGSKA (reference sequence). CDR3 sequence reads: CSARTSGRGPGELFF. The CDR3 nucleotides are TGCAGTGCTCGGACTAGCGGGAGGGGACCCGGGGAGCTGTTTTTT.

This chain uses TRBV7-3 with TRBJ2-1, with 8 bases lining up with TRBD2. Looked up from germline, CDR1 is SGHTA and CDR2 is FQGTGA. The junction had 2 bases not matched to a gene; V was cut back by 2 bases and J by 2 bases. The CDR3 sequence is 15 residues long. The CDR3 sequence: CASSLRAGAYNEQFF. For the CDR3, the DNA is TGTGCCAGCAGCTTACGAGCGGGAGCCTACAATGAGCAGTTCTTC.

The rearrangement uses TRBV2 and TRBJ1-5; a weak D match, TRBD1 (6 bases). This CDR3 spans 13 amino acids. V shed 7 bases and J shed 8 bases, with 15 bases lying between them. CDR1 is SNHLY and CDR2 is FYNNEI in the germline V gene. This chain's CDR3 is CASKDRSSEPQHF. The DNA of the CDR3 is TGTGCCAGCAAGGACAGATCGTCGGAGCCCCAGCATTTT. Looking up the rest from reference TRBV2 and TRBJ1-5 gives the full variable domain: EPEVTQTPSHQVTQMGQEVILRCVPISNHLYFYWYRQILGQKVEFLVSFYNNEISEKSEIFDDQFSVERPDGSNFTLKIRSTKLEDSAMYFCASKDRSSEPQHFGDGTRLSIL.

V usage is TRBV7-9 and J usage is TRBJ2-5; 12 nucleotides agree with TRBD2. The CDR3 is made up of 16 amino acids. Unmatched junction bases numbered 4, after V lost 1 base and J lost 4 bases. Germline V gives CDR1 SEHNR, CDR2 FQNEAQ (reference sequence). The CDR3 loop is CASSLGLAGVVETQYF. For the CDR3, the DNA is TGTGCCAGCAGCTTAGGACTAGCGGGAGTCGTAGAGACCCAGTACTTC.

The CDR3 loop is CASSQEGGGSPLHF. The CDR3 DNA is TGCGCCAGCAGCCAAGAAGGGGGAGGTTCACCCCTCCACTTT. The gene calls are TRBV4-1 and TRBJ1-6; D may be TRBD1 (6 bases). Germline CDR1 reads MGHRA; CDR2 reads YSYEKL. The germline V and J ends were trimmed by 0 bases and 9 bases, with 9 bases remaining between them. This CDR3 region has 14 residues.